The TCR beta chain under discussion was sequenced for a study of blood T cells in healthy people across ages. The CDR3 loop spans 15 amino acids. Germline CDR1 reads LNHNV; CDR2 reads YYDKDF (reference sequence). Regarding this clonotype: Compared with germline, one end of the junction differs, possibly owing to a read error.

Using a J-beta primer mix together with a sample-barcoded 5' primer, a second PCR was run for roughly 6 to 11 cycles. MiXCR, applied by TCRdb to the 5' RACE reads, yields one record per CDR3 protein. Of around 500,000 distinct CDR3 sequences listed, around 48% were seen once; the top ten hold 20% to 25%. This sequence originates from an elderly man in good health. The chain carries TRBV15 and TRBJ2-1; 9 bases line up with TRBD1. Sequencing was carried out using blood. For the CDR3, the DNA is TGTGCCTCCAGCAGGGGACAGGGCGTCTGGAATGAGCAGTTCTTC. Translation gives CASSRGQGVWNEQFF. Based on the CDR3 plus reference TRBV15 and TRBJ2-1, the full variable domain is DAMVIQNPRYQVTQFGKPVTLSCSQTLNHNVMYWYQQKSSQAPKLLFHYYDKDFNNEADTPDNFQSRRPNTSFCFLDIRSPGLGDTAMYLCASSRGQGVWNEQFFGPGTRLTVL.